This T cell receptor (beta chain) was recovered during a study of T cell responses to AZD1222 COVID-19 vaccine. CDR1 is WSHSY, CDR2 SAAADI, per germline. Trimming stripped 3 bases from V and 1 base from J, with 11 bases between. CDR3 length: 15 amino acids. Whole-study results and caveats: Just a handful of AZD1222 recipients tested seropositive at baseline. The sample set comprised mostly white British donors with more females, and clonal diversity was possibly underestimated. When two AZD1222 doses had been given, Spike-specific TCR breadth and depth rose.

Clones were sequenced by immunoSEQ multiplex PCR, and TCRdb holds only the in-frame ones, with some missing. The sample includes nearly 110,000 clones, about 93% of them seen just once. This clone was detected only once. Its antigen is unknown. The source material was peripheral blood, sampled 28 days after the second AZD1222 dose. The V and J genes are TRBV10-2 and TRBJ2-3, with D tentatively TRBD1 (5 bases). The clonotype originates from an adult who received the AZD1222 COVID-19 vaccine. In DNA form, the CDR3 reads TGCGCCAGCAGTGATTGGGGCAGGGGCACAGATACGCAGTATTTT. Amino acids: CASSDWGRGTDTQYF.